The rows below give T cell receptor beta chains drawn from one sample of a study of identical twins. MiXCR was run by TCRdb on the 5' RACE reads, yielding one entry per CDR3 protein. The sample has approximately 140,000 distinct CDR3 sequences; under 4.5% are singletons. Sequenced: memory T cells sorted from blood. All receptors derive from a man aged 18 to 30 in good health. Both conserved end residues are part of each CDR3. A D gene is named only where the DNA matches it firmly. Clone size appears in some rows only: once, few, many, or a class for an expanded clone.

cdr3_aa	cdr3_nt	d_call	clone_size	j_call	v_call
CASSLVLAGDTGELFF	TGTGCCAGCAGCTTAGTTCTAGCGGGAGACACCGGGGAGCTGTTTTTT	TRBD2	-	TRBJ2-2	TRBV11-3
CASSATGTSGRDTQYF	TGTGCCAGCAGCGCGACCGGGACTAGCGGGAGAGATACGCAGTATTTT	TRBD2	-	TRBJ2-3	TRBV7-9
CASSYPGTSGHTDTQYF	TGTGCCAGCAGTTACCCAGGGACTAGCGGGCACACAGATACGCAGTATTTT	TRBD2	many	TRBJ2-3	TRBV6-2/TRBV6-3
CASSDFPGVNYGYTF	TGTGCCAGCAGTGACTTCCCAGGGGTGAACTATGGCTACACCTTC	-	many	TRBJ1-2	TRBV6-4
CASSPGGFKNTEAFF	TGTGCCAGCAGCCCGGGAGGGTTTAAGAACACTGAAGCTTTCTTT	-	-	TRBJ1-1	TRBV6-1
CASTPRAHTGELFF	TGTGCCAGCACTCCGCGGGCTCACACCGGGGAGCTGTTTTTT	-	many	TRBJ2-2	TRBV13
CASSLEVTGTDTQYF	TGCGCCAGCAGCTTGGAAGTGACGGGCACAGATACGCAGTATTTT	-	many	TRBJ2-3	TRBV5-1
CASSPQVGGSYEQYF	TGCGCCAGCAGCCCCCAAGTAGGGGGCTCCTACGAGCAGTACTTC	-	many	TRBJ2-7	TRBV5-1
CSASRSGYEQYF	TGCAGTGCTAGCCGATCGGGTTACGAGCAGTACTTC	-	many	TRBJ2-7	TRBV20-1
CASSRDFSSYNEQFF	TGTGCCAGCAGCCGAGATTTTAGCTCCTACAATGAGCAGTTCTTC	-	many	TRBJ2-1	TRBV3-1
CASSVRTEYEQYF	TGTGCCAGCAGCGTAAGGACTGAATACGAGCAGTACTTC	-	many	TRBJ2-7	TRBV7-9
CASSQGGGRAGLGTDTQYF	TGCGCCAGCAGCCAAGGAGGAGGGAGAGCGGGCCTGGGGACAGATACGCAGTATTTT	-	-	TRBJ2-3	TRBV4-3
CASSLYAGANVLTF	TGTGCCAGCAGCTTATACGCTGGGGCCAACGTCCTGACTTTC	-	many	TRBJ2-6	TRBV7-2
CASGGGGNIQYF	TGTGCCAGCGGCGGGGGGGGGAACATTCAGTACTTC	TRBD2	many	TRBJ2-4	TRBV11-2
CASSFSTRRKETQYF	TGCGCCAGCAGCTTTTCGACTAGGCGTAAGGAGACCCAGTACTTC	-	many	TRBJ2-5	TRBV5-1
CASSPGDRGIYEQYF	TGTGCCAGCAGCCCGGGGGACAGGGGGATCTACGAGCAGTACTTC	TRBD1	many	TRBJ2-7	TRBV12-3/TRBV12-4
CASKGDLAPSSTQYF	TGTGCCAGCAAAGGAGATCTGGCCCCTTCATCTACGCAGTATTTT	-	many	TRBJ2-3	TRBV9
CASSLRQAANYGYTF	TGTGCCAGCAGCCTCCGCCAGGCAGCTAACTATGGCTACACCTTC	-	-	TRBJ1-2	TRBV3-1